The present TCR beta chain was sequenced within a study of blood T cell repertoires in COVID-19. For the study at large: Some COVID-19 samples were acute and others convalescent; all came from the United States, Italy and Spain. PBMCs, B-cell-depleted T cells, or T cells were the source of the cDNA or gDNA that made up the material.

In the authors' methods: Amplification with reference gene primers provided the estimates of nucleated cell counts. Sequencing used immunoSEQ multiplex PCR; TCRdb keeps in-frame clones, though not all of them. The D gene and trimming were derived from the DNA, and the V and J assignments and clone size from that table. The top ten clones hold approximately 1.4% of a sample with about 260,000 clones, about 90% of them seen once. The V gene's germline CDR1 is SGHRS and CDR2 YFSETQ. This CDR3 contains 15 residues. Trimming took 4 bases from V and 4 from J; bases not matched to a gene: 8. Sequencing was done on a sample of peripheral blood. The chain has TRBV5-1 and TRBJ1-1; TRBD1 agrees at 9 bases. The source is a woman in her 40s who had recovered from COVID-19. CDR3 region: CASSPGQGRRTEAFF. CDR3 sequence (DNA): TGCGCCAGCAGCCCGGGACAGGGTCGGCGCACTGAAGCTTTCTTT.